What follows are 32 T cell receptor beta chains derived from one specimen sequenced in a study of T cell responses to AZD1222 COVID-19 vaccine. Sequencing used immunoSEQ multiplex PCR; TCRdb keeps in-frame clones, though not all of them. This sample has 120,000 to 150,000 clones, with approximately 86% found just once. The sample was peripheral blood, taken 28 days after the second dose of the MenACWY control vaccine. Source of these receptors: an adult who received the MenACWY meningococcal vaccine as a control.

This chain uses TRBV19 with TRBJ1-1, with a weak D call TRBD1 (5 bases). CDR1 LNHDA and CDR2 SQIVND come from the germline V gene (reference sequence). The V end was cut by 1 base, the J end by 5 bases, with 17 bases between. The CDR3 totals 16 residues. DNA for the CDR3: TGTGCCAGTAGTATAGGAGTGGCAGGGTGGGGTACTGAAGCTTTCTTT. Protein product: CASSIGVAGWGTEAFF.

The chain joins TRBV7-2 to TRBJ1-3, with D uncertain. Trimming pared 5 bases from V and 4 bases from J, leaving 9 bases between. The germline V gene has CDR1 SGHTA and CDR2 FQGNSA. The CDR3 contains 13 residues. The CDR3 sequence is CASSVNEGNTIYF. For the CDR3, the DNA is TGTGCCAGCAGCGTCAACGAGGGAAACACCATATATTTT.

This chain connects TRBV5-1 to TRBJ1-2, with D perhaps matching TRBD1 (6 bases). V lost 2 bases and J 4 bases, leaving 15 bases between the germline ends. Germline-derived CDR1 and CDR2 are SGHRS and YFSETQ. The CDR3 runs to 15 residues. This chain's CDR3 is CASSFDPGGAYGYTF. CDR3 coding DNA: TGCGCCAGCAGCTTTGATCCGGGGGGCGCCTATGGCTACACCTTC.

The rearrangement links TRBV6-5 to TRBJ1-6, with D maybe TRBD1 (6 bases). V gave up 2 bases and J gave up 9 bases, with 8 bases separating them. The germline V gene has CDR1 MNHEY and CDR2 SVGAGI. CDR3 size: 13 residues. The CDR3 reads CASSYTGSSPLHF. The CDR3, as DNA: TGTGCCAGCAGTTACACAGGGAGTTCACCCCTCCACTTT.

This clone turned up a few times. This chain joins TRBV6-5 and TRBJ2-1; 7 nucleotides agree with TRBD2. CDR1 and CDR2 (germline): MNHEY, SVGAGI. The junction had 10 bases not matched to a gene; V was cut back by 8 bases and J by 9 bases. The CDR3 covers 13 residues. The CDR3 sequence is CASSAGVVGEQFF. The DNA of the CDR3 is TGTGCCAGCTCCGCGGGAGTCGTCGGTGAGCAGTTCTTC.

V is TRBV7-8 and J is TRBJ2-3; 7 positions match TRBD1. The CDR3 totals 16 residues. CDR1 is SGHVS, CDR2 FQNEAQ, per germline. With V trimmed by 9 bases and J by 0 bases, 12 bases remained unmatched. The CDR3 loop is CASNRGRLESTDTQYF. CDR3 nucleotides: TGTGCCAGTAACAGGGGACGCCTGGAAAGCACAGATACGCAGTATTTT.

V gene TRBV29-1 combines with J gene TRBJ2-7; D perhaps matches TRBD1 (6 bases). The CDR3 loop spans 15 amino acids. V was cut by 0 bases and J by 1 base, with 13 bases left in between. Germline CDR1 reads SQVTM; CDR2 reads ANQGSEA. The CDR3 DNA reads TGCAGCGTTGAAGAGGAACCAGGGGCGTCCTACGAGCAGTACTTC. This sequence encodes CSVEEEPGASYEQYF.

This sequence joins TRBV18 and TRBJ1-3; a possible D gene is TRBD1 (5 bases). CDR1 and CDR2 (germline): KGHSH, LQKENI. CDR3 size: 15 residues. Trimming cost V 5 bases and J 3 bases, with 14 bases left between them. Here the CDR3 DNA reads TGTGCCAGCTCATCAACAGGAGGCTATGGAAACACCATATATTTT. This gives the protein CASSSTGGYGNTIYF.

This clone appeared a few times. The V call is TRBV7-2, the J call TRBJ1-6, with a possible D match to TRBD1 (6 bases). Germline lookup yields CDR1 SGHTA and CDR2 FQGNSA. CDR3 size: 14 residues. V lost 5 bases and J lost 9, with 14 bases in between. CDR3 region: CASSQHRDGSPLHF. The CDR3 DNA follows: TGTGCCAGCAGCCAACACAGGGACGGTTCACCCCTCCACTTT.

The CDR3 DNA reads as TGCGCCAGCAGCCAAGATCTGAGGCAGGCCGGCCAGGGTGGCTACACCTTC. Translating it yields CASSQDLRQAGQGGYTF. The V and J genes are TRBV4-3 and TRBJ1-2; TRBD1 might be the D (5 bases). Trimming pared 0 bases from V and 7 bases from J, leaving 21 bases between. Germline CDR1 reads LGHNA; CDR2 reads YSLEER. The CDR3 is made up of 17 amino acids.

The rearrangement uses TRBV4-3 and TRBJ2-3; possibly TRBD1 for D (5 bases). The germline V gene encodes CDR1 LGHNA and CDR2 YSLEER. Trimming left V 4 bases short and J 1 base short, with 12 bases between. There are 15 residues in the CDR3. CDR3: CASSLQGSGTDTQYF. CDR3 coding DNA: TGCGCCAGCAGCCTTCAGGGATCTGGCACAGATACGCAGTATTTT.

The chain couples TRBV28 to TRBJ1-2; no firm D call. CDR1 and CDR2 (germline): MDHEN, SYDVKM. CDR3 length: 11 residues. Deletions cut 5 bases from V and 7 bases from J, with 8 bases between. CDR3 residues: CASSHLVGYTF. In nucleotides, the CDR3 is TGTGCCAGCAGTCATCTCGTTGGCTACACCTTC.

The rearrangement joins TRBV18 to TRBJ2-7; the match to TRBD2 covers 9 bases. Trimming cost V 3 bases and J 6 bases; bases outside gene matches: 9. This CDR3 is built from 15 residues. Looked up from germline, CDR1 is KGHSH and CDR2 is LQKENI. CDR3: CASSPLAGEGTEQYF. DNA for the CDR3: TGTGCCAGCTCACCGTTAGCGGGAGAAGGGACCGAGCAGTACTTC.

The chain uses TRBV5-1 and TRBJ1-1; perhaps TRBD1 as D (5 bases). V was cut by 4 bases and J by 6 bases, with 22 bases left in between. The germline CDR1 and CDR2 sequences are SGHRS and YFSETQ. CDR3 length: 16 amino acids. The CDR3 coding sequence is TGCGCCAGCAGCAGTTCAACCGGGCCCCGGGACCCTGAAGCTTTCTTT. Translating gives CASSSSTGPRDPEAFF.

The rearrangement joins TRBV4-1 to TRBJ2-5; no firm D call. CDR3 length: 12 residues. Looked up from germline, CDR1 is MGHRA and CDR2 is YSYEKL. Deletions cut 4 bases from V and 5 bases from J, with 8 bases between. CDR3 protein: CASSLNRETQYF. DNA for the CDR3: TGCGCCAGCAGCCTCAATAGGGAGACCCAGTACTTC.

The CDR3 DNA is TGTGCCAGCAGTTCGGACACGGAGCAGTTCTTC. It codes for CASSSDTEQFF. The chain employs TRBV12-3 or TRBV12-4 and TRBJ2-1; possible D gene TRBD1, 5 bases. This CDR3 has 11 residues. Trimming took 4 bases from V and 10 from J, leaving 8 bases between them.

This chain uses TRBV7-9 with TRBJ2-6, with TRBD1 as a possible D gene (6 bases). The V end lost 7 bases, the J end lost 2 bases, and 9 bases lay between the germline ends. The CDR3 extends over 14 amino acids. Germline assignment: CDR1 SEHNR and CDR2 FQNEAQ (reference sequence). The CDR3 region is CASIRDTGANVLTF. The CDR3, as DNA: TGTGCCAGCATCCGGGACACTGGGGCCAACGTCCTGACTTTC.

The V call is TRBV2, the J call TRBJ1-2; 7 nucleotides match TRBD1. Germline-derived CDR1 and CDR2 are SNHLY and FYNNEI. V shed 6 bases, J shed 4 bases, and the junction held 8 bases outside the gene matches. CDR3 length: 14 residues. CDR3 residues: CASSEVGQLYGYTF. The CDR3 DNA reads as TGTGCCAGCAGCGAGGTGGGACAGCTCTATGGCTACACCTTC.

The rearrangement joins TRBV7-9 to TRBJ2-3; 7 nucleotides align to TRBD1. This CDR3 is built from 16 residues. Germline values: CDR1 SEHNR, CDR2 FQNEAQ (reference sequence). With V trimmed by 3 bases and J by 0 bases, 6 bases remained unmatched. The CDR3 sequence is CASSFTGAFSTDTQYF. In DNA form, the CDR3 reads TGTGCCAGCAGCTTTACAGGGGCCTTTAGCACAGATACGCAGTATTTT.

V and J are TRBV2 and TRBJ1-2; possibly TRBD1 for D (5 bases). The CDR3 length is 13 residues. Germline values: CDR1 SNHLY, CDR2 FYNNEI. V lost 7 bases to trimming and J lost 8 bases, with 17 bases between them. Written as DNA, the CDR3 is TGTGCCAGCACCTGGGATAGGACAACCGGCTACACCTTC. Translating it yields CASTWDRTTGYTF.

The chain carries TRBV2 and TRBJ1-5; 8 positions match TRBD1. With 5 bases clipped from V and 4 bases from J, the junction kept 7 bases outside the gene matches. The germline V gene has CDR1 SNHLY and CDR2 FYNNEI. The CDR3 is made up of 15 amino acids. The CDR3: CASSQETGVNQPQHF. Written as DNA, the CDR3 is TGTGCCAGCAGTCAGGAGACAGGGGTGAATCAGCCCCAGCATTTT.

V is TRBV19 and J is TRBJ2-5; no clear D. Germline CDR1 and CDR2: LNHDA and SQIVND (reference sequence). V shed 4 bases and J shed 1 base, with 7 bases lying between them. The CDR3 has 13 residues. The CDR3 DNA sequence: TGTGCCAGTAGTACCGAGTCCCAAGAGACCCAGTACTTC. Protein product: CASSTESQETQYF.

The rearrangement joins TRBV7-2 to TRBJ1-5; D is possibly TRBD1 (5 bases). The CDR3 length is 15 residues. V was shortened by 5 bases and J by 1 base, with 12 bases between the two germline ends. The germline V gene encodes CDR1 SGHTA and CDR2 FQGNSA. CDR3 DNA sequence: TGTGCCAGCAGCCAAGGCGGGGGGAGCAATCAGCCCCAGCATTTT. This codes for CASSQGGGSNQPQHF.

The rearrangement uses TRBV9 and TRBJ2-3, with D perhaps TRBD2 (6 bases). Trimming left V 0 bases short and J 0 bases short, with 11 bases between. This CDR3 comprises 16 residues. Germline V gene sequence: CDR1 SGDLS, CDR2 YYNGEE. The CDR3 loop is CASSVALAPSTDTQYF. The CDR3 DNA sequence: TGTGCCAGCAGCGTAGCCCTAGCGCCTAGCACAGATACGCAGTATTTT.

CDR3 sequence reads: CASSFARGKETQYF. CDR3 bases: TGTGCCAGCAGCTTCGCTCGGGGGAAAGAGACCCAGTACTTC. The V call is TRBV7-2, the J call TRBJ2-5, with D possibly being TRBD2 (6 bases). The CDR3 loop spans 14 amino acids. V gave up 3 bases and J gave up 3 bases, with 11 bases separating them. Germline CDR1 SGHTA, CDR2 FQGNSA.

This chain connects TRBV5-1 to TRBJ1-1; 7 bases align to TRBD1. Per germline, CDR1 SGHRS and CDR2 YFSETQ. The CDR3 is 15 residues long. V trimming: 4 bases; J trimming: 2 bases; junction bases outside the gene matches: 8. This chain's CDR3 is CASSVGQAINTEAFF. DNA of the CDR3: TGCGCCAGCAGCGTCGGACAGGCGATAAACACTGAAGCTTTCTTT.

The gene calls are TRBV7-9 and TRBJ2-2, with 7 bases that match TRBD2. CDR1 SEHNR and CDR2 FQNEAQ come from the germline V gene (reference sequence). V was clipped by 5 bases and J by 1 base; unmatched bases: 7. This CDR3 contains 16 residues. The CDR3 DNA sequence: TGTGCCAGCAGCCCGCCGCCGGGAGGGAACACCGGGGAGCTGTTTTTT. Protein sequence: CASSPPPGGNTGELFF. The full variable domain, with the rest looked up from reference TRBV7-9 and TRBJ2-2, is DTGVSQNPRHKITKRGQNVTFRCDPISEHNRLYWYRQTLGQGPEFLTYFQNEAQLEKSRLLSDRFSAERPKGSFSTLEIQRTEQGDSAMYLCASSPPPGGNTGELFFGEGSRLTVL.

This sequence joins TRBV28 and TRBJ2-5; 7 bases align to TRBD1. Germline-derived CDR1 and CDR2 are MDHEN and SYDVKM. The CDR3 spans 15 residues. Trimming cost V 7 bases and J 5 bases; bases outside gene matches: 13. The CDR3: CASTEGGQRDETQYF. The CDR3 DNA reads as TGTGCCAGCACCGAAGGGGGACAGAGGGATGAGACCCAGTACTTC.

The rearrangement joins TRBV11-2 to TRBJ1-1; 8 bases agree with TRBD1. The CDR3 has 17 residues. Germline V gene sequence: CDR1 SGHAT, CDR2 FQNNGV. V lost 5 bases, J lost 1 base, and 12 bases stayed unmatched. The CDR3 DNA reads TGTGCCAGCAGCACAGTGTTCTACAGGGGGGAGAACACTGAAGCTTTCTTT. Translation gives CASSTVFYRGENTEAFF.

The chain combines TRBV11-3 with TRBJ1-1; D is undetermined. CDR3 length: 15 amino acids. With 1 base removed from V and 0 bases from J, the gap between germline ends came to 9 bases. The germline CDR1 and CDR2 sequences are SGHNT and YENEEA. The CDR3 sequence: CASSLAEAVNTEAFF. CDR3 DNA: TGTGCCAGCAGCTTAGCCGAGGCGGTGAACACTGAAGCTTTCTTT.

This clone occurred a few times. The chain employs TRBV7-2 and TRBJ2-3; D is unresolved. V was trimmed by 4 bases and J by 4 bases, leaving 12 bases between them. Germline V gene sequence: CDR1 SGHTA, CDR2 FQGNSA. The CDR3 has 14 amino acids. This chain's CDR3 is CASSSGSNPDTQYF. The CDR3 DNA follows: TGTGCCAGCAGCTCGGGCTCAAACCCAGATACGCAGTATTTT.

This chain joins TRBV7-9 and TRBJ2-7; D is uncertain. V was clipped by 6 bases and J by 0 bases, with 12 bases between them. The germline V gene encodes CDR1 SEHNR and CDR2 FQNEAQ (reference sequence). This CDR3 comprises 14 residues. CDR3 sequence reads: CASSTLGLSYEQYF. As DNA, the CDR3 is TGTGCCAGCAGTACACTCGGCCTCTCCTACGAGCAGTACTTC. The variable domain in full, with the rest retrieved from reference TRBV7-9 and TRBJ2-7, is DTGVSQNPRHKITKRGQNVTFRCDPISEHNRLYWYRQTLGQGPEFLTYFQNEAQLEKSRLLSDRFSAERPKGSFSTLEIQRTEQGDSAMYLCASSTLGLSYEQYFGPGTRLTVT.